Each of the 8 T cell receptor beta chains below was sequenced from the same sample in a study of T cell responses to AZD1222 COVID-19 vaccine. Sequencing was performed with immunoSEQ multiplex PCR; in TCRdb, only in-frame clones are kept and a portion is missing. Here the sample spans around 130,000 clones, 94% being singletons. This sample comprised peripheral blood, obtained on day 0 of AZD1222 vaccination. The receptors were gathered from an adult in good health.

This rearrangement joins TRBV7-9 to TRBJ1-4, with 11 bases fitting TRBD1. The CDR3 length is 15 residues. J gave up 10 bases and V 5 bases, and 9 bases lay outside the gene matches. CDR1 and CDR2 from the germline V gene are SEHNR and FQNEAQ (reference sequence). The CDR3: CASSPPGQGVGKLFF. CDR3 nucleotide sequence: TGTGCCAGCAGCCCACCGGGACAGGGGGTTGGAAAACTGTTTTTT.

The V gene is TRBV27, the J gene TRBJ1-1; D might be TRBD1 (5 bases). CDR3 length equals 14 residues. Trimming removed 5 bases from V and 1 base from J, with 11 bases in between. Per germline, CDR1 MNHEY and CDR2 SMNVEV (reference sequence). CDR3 amino acids: CASSHTGGNTEAFF. CDR3 coding DNA: TGTGCCAGCAGTCACACAGGTGGGAACACTGAAGCTTTCTTT.

The genes are TRBV3-1 (or the pseudogene TRBV3-2) and TRBJ2-1, with D tentatively TRBD1 (6 bases). Germline-derived CDR1 and CDR2 are LGHDT and YNNKEL (reference sequence). V gave up 0 bases and J gave up 4 bases, with 16 bases separating them. The CDR3 loop spans 17 amino acids. This CDR3 is CASSQDPRGSPYNEQFF. CDR3 DNA: TGTGCCAGCAGCCAAGACCCCAGGGGTAGTCCGTACAATGAGCAGTTCTTC.

This rearrangement joins TRBV5-8 to TRBJ1-3; D not resolved. CDR1 and CDR2 (germline): SGHTS, YDEGEE. The CDR3 extends over 12 amino acids. V gave up 1 base and J gave up 7 bases, with 6 bases separating them. The CDR3 region has the DNA TGTGCCAGCAGCTTGCGGGGTAACACCATATATTTT. Residues: CASSLRGNTIYF.

The J gene is TRBJ2-1, the V gene TRBV9; D is unresolved. This CDR3 has 13 residues. V lost 2 bases, J lost 6 bases, and 9 bases lay in between. CDR1 and CDR2 (germline): SGDLS, YYNGEE. DNA of the CDR3: TGTGCCAGCAGCGTTGGAAGAGCCAATGAGCAGTTCTTC. It codes for CASSVGRANEQFF. The complete variable domain, with remaining parts taken from reference TRBV9 and TRBJ2-1, reads DSGVTQTPKHLITATGQRVTLRCSPRSGDLSVYWYQQSLDQGLQFLIQYYNGEERAKGNILERFSAQQFPDLHSELNLSSLELGDSALYFCASSVGRANEQFFGPGTRLTVL.

This chain joins TRBV19 and TRBJ1-4; 9 positions agree with TRBD1. Trimming cost V 10 bases and J 6 bases; bases outside gene matches: 6. CDR3 length equals 13 residues. Germline V gene sequence: CDR1 LNHDA, CDR2 SQIVND (reference sequence). Here the CDR3 reads CATLTGGHEKLFF. The CDR3 DNA is TGTGCCACCTTGACAGGGGGACATGAAAAACTGTTTTTT.

The sample holds a few counts of this clone. The chain is built from TRBV3-1 (or the pseudogene TRBV3-2) and TRBJ1-4, with D hard to call. Germline V gene data show CDR1 as LGHDT and CDR2 as YNNKEL (reference sequence). Trimming took off 0 bases at V and 8 bases at J, with 13 bases between the two ends. The length of the CDR3 is 15 residues. The CDR3 protein is CASSQDPPFEEKLFF. Here the CDR3 DNA reads TGTGCCAGCAGCCAAGACCCCCCTTTTGAGGAAAAACTGTTTTTT.

The chain employs TRBV18 and TRBJ2-3; D not certain. The CDR3 length is 14 residues. V lost 2 bases and J 2 bases, leaving 8 bases between the germline ends. The germline V gene encodes CDR1 KGHSH and CDR2 LQKENI. The CDR3 DNA follows: TGTGCCAGCTCACCATCGACCAACACAGATACGCAGTATTTT. The encoded protein is CASSPSTNTDTQYF.